The next 32 T cell receptor beta chains were all read from a single sample in a study of tissue T cells after allogeneic stem cell transplantation (dated by TCRdb to 2022 to 2024). Library method: the immunoSEQ multiplex PCR assay. TCRdb holds this immuneACCESS table with in-frame rearrangements only. Some clones are missing; in checked studies, unresolved V genes explain under half, and the rest has no known cause. In all, the sample holds 45,000 to 50,000 clones, and over 65% of those were seen once. The ten biggest clones cover about 0.7% of the sample. The specimen sequenced was sorted cells pooled from one or two spleens. All receptors derive from a pool of C57BL/6 mice in good health.

Points on this clone: Gene names and germline match the mouse. The read falls 1 residue short of the CDR3 end, and the missing part is taken from the germline J gene. The J gene is TRBJ2-1, the V gene TRBV31; the match to TRBD1 covers 7 bases. This CDR3 has 15 amino acids. Trimming took 5 bases from V and 0 from J; bases not matched to a gene: 7. Germline loops: CDR1 GKSSPN, CDR2 SITVG. CDR3 sequence: CAWSGTVYNYAEQFF. The DNA read from the CDR3 is TGTGCCTGGTCCGGGACAGTTTATAACTATGCTGAGCAGTTC.

Worth noting for this clone: Mouse gene names apply. The read finishes 1 residue shy of the CDR3 end, and the germline J gene is used to complete it. V usage is TRBV2 and J usage is TRBJ2-4, with D tentatively TRBD2 (7 bases). CDR3 length: 14 amino acids. With 1 base removed from V and 6 bases from J, the gap between germline ends came to 11 bases. Germline V gene lookup returns CDR1 LGHNA and CDR2 YSYQKL. CDR3 DNA (partial): TGTGCCAGCAGCCAAGTGGGGGGCGCGAACACCTTGTAC. This encodes CASSQVGGANTLY. The whole CDR3 sequence reads CASSQVGGANTLYF.

For this clone: Genes and germline are mouse. The observed sequence ends 1 residue before the CDR3 terminus, with the missing tail filled in from the germline J gene. The J gene is TRBJ1-5, the V gene TRBV20; 9 bases match TRBD1. Germline V gene data show CDR1 as GFQATS and CDR2 as STVNSAI. After removal of 6 bases from V and 4 bases from J, the junction contained 4 bases not matched to a gene. There are 13 residues in the CDR3. CDR3 bases read: TGTGGTGCGACCGGGACAGGGAACCAGGCTCCGCTT. Translation gives CGATGTGNQAPL. The full CDR3 protein is CGATGTGNQAPLF.

Points on this clone: Gene names follow the mouse nomenclature. The read stops 1 residue short of the end of the CDR3; the missing end is completed from the germline J gene. The chain employs TRBV2 and TRBJ1-2; TRBD1 matches 8 bases. This CDR3 comprises 16 residues. The germline V gene encodes CDR1 LGHNA and CDR2 YSYQKL. J lost 2 bases, V lost 0 bases, and 5 bases had no gene match. The CDR3 reads CASSQDGAGGNSDYTF. The CDR3 bases that were read are TGTGCCAGCAGCCAAGATGGGGCAGGGGGCAACTCCGACTACACC.

Concerning this clone: Gene names refer to mouse genes. The read terminates 1 residue before the CDR3 end, so the remaining end is supplied by the germline J gene. The genes are TRBV13-1 and TRBJ2-1; 11 positions match TRBD2. This CDR3 is 16 amino acids long. Per germline, CDR1 NSHNY and CDR2 SYGAGN. V dropped 2 bases and J dropped 0; count of bases not matched to a gene: 1. Partial CDR3 DNA: TGTGCCAGCAGTGAGACTGGGGGGGTTAACTATGCTGAGCAGTTC. Translating gives CASSETGGVNYAEQF. The full CDR3 sequence reads CASSETGGVNYAEQFF.

Concerning this clone itself: Each gene name is a mouse one. The observed sequence ends 1 residue before the CDR3 terminus, with the missing tail filled in from the germline J gene. This rearrangement joins TRBV2 to TRBJ1-1, with D perhaps TRBD1 (5 bases). CDR3 length equals 15 residues. The ends were cut back, 5 bases at V and 0 bases at J, with 13 bases in the middle. Germline assignment: CDR1 LGHNA and CDR2 YSYQKL. The CDR3 reads CASSSPTDANTEVFF. The part of the CDR3 DNA that was read is TGTGCCAGCAGCTCCCCGACAGATGCAAACACAGAAGTCTTC.

With respect to this clone: Each gene name is a mouse one. The read finishes 1 residue shy of the CDR3 end, and the germline J gene is used to complete it. This chain links TRBV15 with TRBJ1-2; D is uncertain. This CDR3 is 12 amino acids long. CDR1 SGHND and CDR2 FRSKSL come from the germline V gene. Trimming left V 2 bases short and J 2 bases short, with 3 bases between. Here the CDR3 reads CASSLMNSDYTF. The DNA read from the CDR3 is TGTGCCAGCAGTTTAATGAACTCCGACTACACC.

In regard to this clone: Mouse gene names and germline throughout. The read ends 1 residue shy of where the CDR3 ends; the end is completed using the germline J gene. This chain connects TRBV29 to TRBJ2-4; TRBD2 aligns across 10 bases. CDR1 and CDR2 from the germline V gene are MSHET and SYDVDS. V trimming: 1 base; J trimming: 0 bases; junction bases outside the gene matches: 4. The CDR3 has 17 residues. CDR3 DNA (partial): TGTGCTAGCAGTTTATGGACTGGGGGATCTAGTCAAAACACCTTGTAC. It yields the protein CASSLWTGGSSQNTLY. The complete CDR3 protein is CASSLWTGGSSQNTLYF.

Comments on this clone: Any gene name here is a mouse gene name. The observed sequence ends 1 residue before the CDR3 terminus, with the missing tail filled in from the germline J gene. This chain joins TRBV31 and TRBJ2-3; D might be TRBD1 (6 bases). V was trimmed by 0 bases and J by 3 bases, leaving 7 bases between them. Germline V gene sequence: CDR1 GKSSPN, CDR2 SITVG. There are 13 residues in the CDR3. CDR3 loop: CAWSLRGAETLYF. The CDR3 bases that were read are TGTGCCTGGAGTCTAAGGGGGGCAGAAACGCTGTAT.

As for this clone: Genes and germline come from the mouse. The CDR3 goes on 1 residue after the read ends, and that part is filled in from the germline J gene. The chain links TRBV20 to TRBJ2-2; 9 bases agree with TRBD1. The germline CDR1 and CDR2 sequences are GFQATS and STVNSAI. Losses at the gene ends were 6 bases for V and 4 bases for J; bases not matched to a gene: 6. The CDR3 spans 14 residues. The CDR3 is CGASGTGTTGQLYF. The DNA read from the CDR3 is TGTGGTGCCTCCGGGACAGGGACCACCGGGCAGCTCTAC.

About this clone itself: Mouse gene names and germline throughout. From the germline J gene comes the end of the CDR3, since the read stops 1 residue before it. The V gene is TRBV31, the J gene TRBJ2-1; 8 nucleotides align to TRBD2. Germline V lookup: CDR1 GKSSPN, CDR2 SITVG. This CDR3 region has 14 residues. J lost 6 bases, V lost 0 bases, and 4 bases had no gene match. Here the CDR3 reads CAWSLPWGVAEQFF. The CDR3 DNA, read in part, is TGTGCCTGGAGTCTACCCTGGGGGGTTGCTGAGCAGTTC.

Remarks on this clone: The genes are named according to mouse. The CDR3 end lies 1 residue beyond the end of the read and is filled in from the germline J gene. This chain joins TRBV5 and TRBJ2-3; 9 bases are a match to TRBD1. J was trimmed by 3 bases and V by 0 bases; bases with no gene match: 7. Per germline, CDR1 LGHNA and CDR2 YNLKQL (reference sequence). The CDR3 extends over 17 amino acids. The CDR3 sequence is CASSQEGTGRGAETLYF. The covered CDR3 bases are TGTGCCAGCAGCCAAGAGGGGACAGGGAGGGGGGCAGAAACGCTGTAT.

In the case of this clone: Any gene name here is a mouse gene name. The read ends 1 residue shy of where the CDR3 ends; the end is completed using the germline J gene. This chain links TRBV24 with TRBJ1-5; 7 positions agree with TRBD1. The CDR3 spans 14 residues. V was pared by 6 bases and J by 1 base, with 3 bases of the junction left unmatched. The germline V gene has CDR1 KGHTA and CDR2 FRNEEI. CDR3 residues: CASRTGQNNQAPLF. The covered CDR3 bases are TGTGCCAGCAGGACGGGACAGAACAACCAGGCTCCGCTT.

With respect to this clone: Gene names denote mouse genes. The read stops 1 residue short of the end of the CDR3; the missing end is completed from the germline J gene. This chain joins TRBV4 and TRBJ2-7; 9 nucleotides agree with TRBD2. With 5 bases clipped from V and 7 bases from J, the junction kept 3 bases outside the gene matches. The CDR3 loop spans 12 amino acids. Per germline, CDR1 LGHDT and CDR2 YNNKQL (reference sequence). The CDR3 bases that were read are TGTGCCAGCAGCCCGGGACTGGGCGAACAGTAC. Protein sequence: CASSPGLGEQY. Given in full, the CDR3 is CASSPGLGEQYF.

Regarding this clone: Genes and germline come from the mouse. Read coverage stops 1 residue before the CDR3 terminus; the germline J gene supplies the remainder. J is TRBJ1-1 and V is TRBV31, with TRBD1 matching over 8 bases. Germline loops: CDR1 GKSSPN, CDR2 SITVG. Trimming took 5 bases from V and 0 from J; bases not matched to a gene: 2. The CDR3 has 13 amino acids. The sequenced part of the CDR3 DNA is TGTGCCTGGGAGGGACAGGCAAACACAGAAGTCTTC. It specifies CAWEGQANTEVF. The CDR3 as a whole reads CAWEGQANTEVFF.

The table lists this clone with a count of one. Here the gene names and germline are mouse. The DNA ends 1 residue before the CDR3 does, and the rest of the CDR3 is filled in from the germline J gene. The chain is built from TRBV13-2 and TRBJ2-3; TRBD2 matches at 11 bases. Trimming took 5 bases from V and 0 from J; bases not matched to a gene: 5. CDR1 is NNHNN and CDR2 is SYGAGS in the germline V gene (reference sequence). The CDR3 consists of 16 residues. The covered CDR3 bases are TGTGCCAGCGGCGCCGACTGGGGGGGTAGTGCAGAAACGCTGTAT. It encodes CASGADWGGSAETLY. The whole CDR3 region reads CASGADWGGSAETLYF.

In regard to this clone: Germline and genes: mouse. The sequence runs out 1 residue before the end of the CDR3; the remainder is reconstructed from the germline J gene. This chain links TRBV2 with TRBJ2-5, with TRBD1 matching 9 bases. The trim removed 3 bases at V and 0 bases at J, leaving 7 bases unmatched. CDR3 size: 17 residues. Looked up from germline, CDR1 is LGHNA and CDR2 is YSYQKL. CDR3 region: CASSHGQGRTNQDTQYF. Incomplete CDR3 DNA: TGTGCCAGCAGCCACGGACAGGGGAGGACGAACCAAGACACCCAGTAC.

On this clone: Each gene name is a mouse one. The CDR3 goes on 1 residue after the read ends, and that part is filled in from the germline J gene. Other DNA variants within this sample encode the same CDR3. The gene calls are TRBV1 and TRBJ2-4; the D is unclear. V lost 3 bases, J lost 0 bases, and 4 bases lay in between. The CDR3 loop spans 13 amino acids. Germline loops: CDR1 NSQYPW, CDR2 LRSPGD (reference sequence). CDR3: CTCSAGSQNTLYF. The CDR3 bases that were read are TGCACCTGCAGTGCTGGTAGTCAAAACACCTTGTAC.

Comment on this clone: Germline and genes: mouse. Sequencing ends 1 residue short of the CDR3 end; the germline J gene provides the rest. The V call is TRBV2, the J call TRBJ1-2; D perhaps matches TRBD1 (5 bases). In germline, CDR1 is LGHNA, CDR2 YSYQKL. Trimming shortened V by 5 bases and J by 0 bases, and 7 bases separated the two germline ends. The CDR3 runs to 13 residues. The CDR3 spells CASSGTANSDYTF. The part of the CDR3 DNA that was read is TGTGCCAGCAGCGGGACCGCAAACTCCGACTACACC.

This clone has just a few counts. Gene and germline names: mouse. Sequencing ends 1 residue short of the CDR3 end; the germline J gene provides the rest. The gene calls are TRBV1 and TRBJ2-2; D unresolved. There are 14 residues in the CDR3. Germline V lookup: CDR1 NSQYPW, CDR2 LRSPGD (reference sequence). The germline V and J ends were trimmed by 0 bases and 4 bases, with 6 bases remaining between them. The CDR3 loop reads CTCSADMGTGQLYF. The sequenced part of the CDR3 DNA is TGCACCTGCAGTGCAGATATGGGCACCGGGCAGCTCTAC.

This clone has a single count. Gene and germline names: mouse. From the germline J gene comes the end of the CDR3, since the read stops 1 residue before it. V is TRBV3 and J is TRBJ2-1; TRBD2 is a possible D gene (6 bases). Germline CDR1 and CDR2: SNHLY and FYNGKV (reference sequence). V lost 2 bases, J lost 5 bases, and 7 bases lay in between. The CDR3 is 13 residues long. CDR3 residues: CASSLNWDAEQFF. The CDR3 bases that were read are TGTGCCAGCAGCTTAAACTGGGATGCTGAGCAGTTC. Based on the CDR3 plus reference TRBV3 and TRBJ2-1, the full variable domain is GPKVLQIPSHQIIDMGQMVTLNCDPVSNHLYFYWYKQILGQQMEFLVNFYNGKVMEKSKLFKDQFSVERPDGSYFTLKIQPTALEDSAVYFCASSLNWDAEQFFGPGTRLTVL.

On this clone: Germline and genes here are mouse. The read comes to an end 1 residue before the CDR3 does, leaving the germline J gene to fill in the end. This sequence joins TRBV19 and TRBJ2-3; 11 nucleotides match TRBD2. CDR1 and CDR2 (germline): FNHDT, SITEND (reference sequence). The CDR3 length is 16 residues. The V and J ends lost 3 bases and 2 bases, in that order; junction bases with no gene match: 5. Incomplete CDR3 DNA: TGTGCCAGCAGTACCTGGACTGGGGGGAATGCAGAAACGCTGTAT. Protein: CASSTWTGGNAETLY. The whole CDR3 region reads CASSTWTGGNAETLYF.

A word on this clone: Gene and germline names: mouse. The read stops 1 residue short of the end of the CDR3; the missing end is completed from the germline J gene. The genes are TRBV13-3 and TRBJ2-1; 9 bases align to TRBD2. After removal of 0 bases from V and 4 bases from J, the junction contained 2 bases not matched to a gene. Germline CDR1 and CDR2: NNHDY and SYVADS. The CDR3 has 15 residues. The DNA read from the CDR3 is TGTGCCAGCAGTGATGTCTGGGGGGGGTATGCTGAGCAGTTC. Translated, it gives CASSDVWGGYAEQF. The complete CDR3 protein is CASSDVWGGYAEQFF.

With regard to this clone: Mouse gene names apply. The CDR3 extends 1 residue past the end of the read, so its final part is completed from the germline J gene. Other DNA variants within this sample encode the same CDR3. V usage is TRBV20 and J usage is TRBJ1-1; possible D gene TRBD1, 5 bases. V lost 0 bases, J lost 1 base, and 9 bases lay in between. The CDR3 covers 14 residues. Germline V gene data show CDR1 as GFQATS and CDR2 as STVNSAI. CDR3 DNA, as far as it was read: TGTGGTGCTAGGGAGGGGCAGGGGAACACAGAAGTCTTC. This translates into CGAREGQGNTEVF. The CDR3 as a whole reads CGAREGQGNTEVFF.

Remarks on this clone: Genes and germline come from the mouse. Read coverage stops 1 residue before the CDR3 terminus; the germline J gene supplies the remainder. The rearrangement uses TRBV13-2 and TRBJ1-2, with TRBD1 matching 9 bases. The ends lost 0 bases at V and 4 bases at J; junction bases unmatched: 4. The CDR3 totals 15 residues. Germline V gene sequence: CDR1 NNHNN, CDR2 SYGAGS (reference sequence). This CDR3 reads CASGDAGTGSSDYTF. The sequenced CDR3 bases are TGTGCCAGCGGTGATGCAGGGACAGGGTCCTCCGACTACACC.

Note on this clone: Each gene name is a mouse one. Read sequence stops 1 residue before the CDR3 end, and the germline J gene provides the missing end. The rearrangement uses TRBV15 and TRBJ2-7; 9 nucleotides agree with TRBD2. The CDR3 extends over 15 amino acids. Germline assignment: CDR1 SGHND and CDR2 FRSKSL. J was trimmed by 0 bases and V by 5 bases; bases with no gene match: 5. CDR3 in amino acids: CASSPLGGVSYEQYF. The part of the CDR3 DNA that was read is TGTGCCAGCAGTCCCCTGGGGGGGGTCTCCTATGAACAGTAC.

On this clone itself: Gene names and germline refer to mouse. The DNA ends 1 residue before the CDR3 does, and the rest of the CDR3 is filled in from the germline J gene. The rearrangement links TRBV12-1 to TRBJ2-1, with D perhaps matching TRBD1 or TRBD2 (5 bases each). Trimming cost V 4 bases and J 3 bases, with 12 bases left between them. CDR3 length equals 14 residues. CDR1 and CDR2 from the germline V gene are SGHSN and HYEKVE. The CDR3 loop is CASSHRGPYAEQFF. The CDR3 DNA, read in part, is TGTGCCAGCTCCCACCGGGGCCCCTATGCTGAGCAGTTC.

Comments on this clone: The gene names here belong to mouse. Read data end 1 residue before the CDR3 end; the end is taken from the germline J gene. The rearrangement uses TRBV1 and TRBJ1-5, with D possibly being TRBD1 (5 bases). This CDR3 has 15 amino acids. Germline CDR1 NSQYPW, CDR2 LRSPGD (reference sequence). Trimming removed 0 bases at V and 1 base at J, with 7 bases between. This CDR3 is CTCSADDRNNQAPLF. The DNA read from the CDR3 is TGCACCTGCAGTGCAGACGACAGAAACAACCAGGCTCCGCTT.

The table lists this clone with a few counts. All gene names here are mouse names. The read ends 1 residue early relative to the CDR3; the germline J gene fills the gap. The V and J genes are TRBV13-2 and TRBJ2-1, with TRBD2 identical over 9 bases. Germline CDR1 and CDR2: NNHNN and SYGAGS (reference sequence). V was pared by 2 bases and J by 5 bases, with 2 bases of the junction left unmatched. This CDR3 contains 14 residues. CDR3 residues: CASGEDWGNAEQFF. The DNA read from the CDR3 is TGTGCCAGCGGTGAGGACTGGGGTAATGCTGAGCAGTTC.

To note about this clone: Gene names and germline refer to mouse. The read halts 1 residue ahead of the CDR3 end, with the missing end drawn from the germline J gene. Other DNA sequences in the same sample also yield this CDR3. This chain links TRBV13-2 with TRBJ2-4; 8 nucleotides match TRBD1. In germline, CDR1 is NNHNN, CDR2 SYGAGS (reference sequence). Unmatched junction bases numbered 2, after V lost 2 bases and J lost 3 bases. The CDR3 consists of 14 residues. The CDR3 loop is CASGDPGGQNTLYF. CDR3 DNA, as far as it was read: TGTGCCAGCGGTGACCCAGGGGGCCAAAACACCTTGTAC.

This clone was seen a handful of times. The gene names here belong to mouse. CDR3 bases read: TGTGCAAGCAGCTTAAGGCTGGGGGTTGAACAGTAC. Translation: CASSLRLGVEQY. In full, the CDR3 is CASSLRLGVEQYF. This chain joins TRBV16 and TRBJ2-7; the match to TRBD2 covers 7 bases. The CDR3 end falls 1 residue outside the read, so it is completed with the germline J gene. The V and J ends lost 2 bases and 6 bases, in that order; junction bases with no gene match: 4. Germline-derived CDR1 and CDR2 are SGHSA and FRNQAP. There are 13 residues in the CDR3.

This clone was counted a few times. Each gene name is a mouse one. The read ends 1 residue before the CDR3 terminus; that terminus is restored from the germline J gene. The chain carries TRBV19 and TRBJ1-5; D call uncertain. V lost 4 bases, J lost 6 bases, and 8 bases lay in between. CDR1 is FNHDT, CDR2 SITEND, per germline (reference sequence). There are 12 residues in the CDR3. CDR3 protein: CASSRRAQAPLF. The CDR3 DNA, read in part, is TGTGCCAGCAGTCGCAGAGCCCAGGCTCCGCTT.